The rows below give T cell receptor beta chains drawn from one sample of a study of control samples from healthy donors and cancer patients. This table comes from immunoSEQ multiplex PCR, and its TCRdb copy is limited to in-frame clones, with some not included. Here the sample spans some 140,000 clones, roughly 92% being singletons. The sequencing input was blood. These receptors all stem from a man aged 25 to 40 in good health. Each CDR3 is given with its conserved first and last residue. D genes are given only for firm matches. Clone sizes are given selectively: once, few, many, or a class where the clone is expanded.

>few|TRBV15|-|TRBJ1-2
CATSRENYGYTF
TGTGCCACCAGCAGAGAAAACTATGGCTACACCTTC
>once|TRBV6-6|-|TRBJ2-3
CASSLGRTDTQYF
TGTGCCAGCAGCCTAGGGAGGACAGATACGCAGTATTTT
>few|TRBV12-3/TRBV12-4|-|TRBJ2-3
CASSSGRDTQYF
TGTGCCAGCAGTTCAGGTCGAGATACGCAGTATTTT
>-|TRBV28|TRBD1|TRBJ2-6
CASSPVTGGPGANVLTF
TGTGCCAGCAGTCCAGTAACAGGGGGCCCTGGGGCCAACGTCCTGACTTTC
>-|TRBV18|-|TRBJ2-7
CASSLNIGTYEQYF
TGTGCCAGCTCACTAAATATTGGAACCTACGAGCAGTACTTC
>-|TRBV19|-|TRBJ1-2
CASTNVGGYGYTF
TGTGCCAGTACCAACGTAGGCGGCTATGGCTACACCTTC
>-|TRBV20-1|TRBD1|TRBJ2-1
CSTQGVEQFF
TGCAGTACACAGGGGGTTGAGCAGTTCTTC
>-|TRBV11-2|TRBD1|TRBJ1-3
CASSRWTGDSGNTIYF
TGTGCCAGCAGCCGCTGGACAGGGGACTCTGGAAACACCATATATTTT
>-|TRBV15|-|TRBJ1-4
CATSSTSGVTNEKLFF
TGTGCCACCAGCAGCACATCAGGGGTGACTAATGAAAAACTGTTTTTT
>-|TRBV19|TRBD1|TRBJ1-4
CASSSRTGWSEKLFF
TGTGCCAGTAGTTCACGGACAGGGTGGAGTGAAAAACTGTTTTTT
>-|TRBV28|TRBD1|TRBJ1-5
CASSVGRGPGQPQHF
TGTGCCAGCAGCGTAGGCAGGGGGCCCGGTCAGCCCCAGCATTTT
>-|TRBV28|-|TRBJ1-5
CASSWGQRNQPQHF
TGTGCCAGCAGCTGGGGCCAAAGAAATCAGCCCCAGCATTTT
>-|TRBV27|-|TRBJ1-2
CASSLSGGFGYTF
TGTGCCAGCAGTTTATCGGGGGGGTTTGGCTACACCTTC
>-|TRBV11-3|-|TRBJ1-1
CASSLGTANTEAFF
TGTGCCAGCAGCTTGGGGACCGCGAACACTGAAGCTTTCTTT
>-|TRBV11-3|-|TRBJ1-3
CASSLEITGTSGNTIYF
TGTGCCAGCAGCTTAGAAATTACAGGGACGTCTGGAAACACCATATATTTT
>-|TRBV7-9|TRBD2|TRBJ2-2
CASSSAGEGPGELFF
TGTGCCAGCAGCTCGGCGGGAGAGGGGCCCGGGGAGCTGTTTTTT
>-|TRBV30|TRBD1|TRBJ2-7
CAWSLGQGVYEQYF
TGTGCCTGGAGTCTGGGACAGGGGGTCTACGAGCAGTACTTC
>-|TRBV4-1|TRBD1|TRBJ1-1
CASSRSIWTGGRGTMNTEAFF
TGCGCCAGCAGCCGCTCGATTTGGACAGGGGGTCGGGGTACGATGAACACTGAAGCTTTCTTT
>-|TRBV6-1|-|TRBJ1-5
CASSEKSSNQPQHF
TGTGCCAGCAGTGAAAAGAGTTCGAATCAGCCCCAGCATTTT
>-|TRBV6-5|-|TRBJ2-1
CASRPLVGGHNEQFF
TGTGCCAGCAGACCCCTAGTGGGAGGACACAATGAGCAGTTCTTC
>-|TRBV4-2|-|TRBJ2-7
CASSHPQVLYEQYF
TGTGCCAGCAGCCATCCACAGGTCCTCTACGAGCAGTACTTC
>-|TRBV28|TRBD1|TRBJ1-2
CASRTGNYGYTF
TGTGCCAGCAGGACAGGGAACTATGGCTACACCTTC
>-|TRBV5-1|TRBD1|TRBJ1-1
CASSPNRGDTEAFF
TGCGCCAGCAGCCCAAACAGGGGAGACACTGAAGCTTTCTTT
>-|TRBV28|-|TRBJ2-3
CASSLSQGTDTQYF
TGTGCCAGCAGTTTATCTCAGGGAACAGATACGCAGTATTTT
>-|TRBV5-6|-|TRBJ1-1
CASSRDSITEAFF
TGTGCCAGCAGCAGAGACAGTATCACTGAAGCTTTCTTT
>-|TRBV6-2/TRBV6-3|-|TRBJ1-1
CASSRGHGNTEAFF
TGTGCCAGCAGCCGAGGACACGGGAACACTGAAGCTTTCTTT
>-|TRBV28|-|TRBJ1-6
CASSLGRVHSPLHF
TGTGCCAGCAGTCTCGGGAGAGTGCATTCACCCCTCCACTTT
>-|TRBV19|-|TRBJ1-1
CASLAGTEAFF
TGTGCCAGTCTCGCGGGCACTGAAGCTTTCTTT
>-|TRBV12-2|-|TRBJ2-1
CASRLEPSAGVTYNEQFF
TGTGCAAGTCGCTTAGAGCCCTCGGCGGGAGTCACCTACAATGAGCAGTTCTTC
>-|TRBV7-9|-|TRBJ1-3
CASSLGMAERIPIYF
TGTGCCAGCAGCTTAGGGATGGCGGAGAGAATACCCATATATTTT
>-|TRBV19|-|TRBJ2-7
CASSIDGDEQYF
TGTGCCAGTAGTATAGATGGGGACGAGCAGTACTTC
>-|TRBV2|-|TRBJ2-3
CASMRQYTDTQYF
TGTGCCAGCATGAGACAGTACACAGATACGCAGTATTTT
>-|TRBV28|-|TRBJ2-1
CASSLSGGEQFF
TGTGCCAGCAGTTTATCTGGGGGTGAGCAGTTCTTC
>once|TRBV10-3|TRBD1|TRBJ1-5
CAISIDRVQPQHF
TGTGCCATCAGTATAGACAGGGTGCAGCCCCAGCATTTT
>once|TRBV6-1|-|TRBJ1-1
CASSDNRLNTEAFF
TGTGCCAGCAGTGATAACCGATTGAACACTGAAGCTTTCTTT
>-|TRBV6-5|-|TRBJ2-6
CASRGPGANVLTF
TGTGCCAGCAGGGGGCCTGGGGCCAACGTCCTGACTTTC
>-|TRBV19|-|TRBJ1-4
CASNEYATNEKLFF
TGTGCCAGTAACGAGTATGCAACTAATGAAAAACTGTTTTTT
>-|TRBV7-8|-|TRBJ1-1
CASSLVGGNTEAFF
TGTGCCAGCAGCTTAGTCGGGGGGAACACTGAAGCTTTCTTT
>-|TRBV2|TRBD2|TRBJ2-1
CASSELREMSNEQFF
TGTGCCAGCAGTGAATTGCGGGAGATGTCCAATGAGCAGTTCTTC
>once|TRBV2|-|TRBJ1-5
CASGRGTSNQPQHF
TGTGCCAGCGGGCGGGGAACAAGCAATCAGCCCCAGCATTTT
>-|TRBV29-1|-|TRBJ2-3
CSVGGKAASTDTQYF
TGCAGCGTTGGTGGGAAGGCCGCTAGCACAGATACGCAGTATTTT
>-|TRBV9|-|TRBJ1-1
CASSTTPTANTEAFF
TGTGCCAGCAGCACCACTCCGACAGCGAACACTGAAGCTTTCTTT
>-|TRBV19|TRBD1|TRBJ1-4
CATAEGAGSEKLFF
TGTGCCACCGCCGAGGGGGCAGGTAGTGAAAAACTGTTTTTT
>-|TRBV27|-|TRBJ1-5
CASSLYSGFSNQPQHF
TGTGCCAGCAGTTTATATTCCGGGTTCAGCAATCAGCCCCAGCATTTT
>-|TRBV9|-|TRBJ2-4
CASSVDDSRKDIQYF
TGTGCCAGCAGCGTAGACGACAGTAGAAAAGACATTCAGTACTTC
>-|TRBV29-1|-|TRBJ2-5
CSVGLAYQETQYF
TGCAGCGTTGGTCTGGCATATCAAGAGACCCAGTACTTC
>-|TRBV7-8|TRBD1|TRBJ2-3
CASSSWDSGTDTQYF
TGTGCCAGCAGCTCCTGGGACAGTGGGACAGATACGCAGTATTTT
>-|TRBV2|TRBD1|TRBJ2-3
CASTTGQTTDTQYF
TGTGCCAGCACCACGGGACAGACCACAGATACGCAGTATTTT
>-|TRBV27|TRBD1|TRBJ1-5
CASSLGQKNQPQHF
TGTGCCAGCAGTCTGGGACAGAAAAATCAGCCCCAGCATTTT
>-|TRBV5-1|-|TRBJ2-3
CASSSRATDTQYF
TGCGCCAGCAGCTCCCGAGCCACAGATACGCAGTATTTT
>-|TRBV6-5|-|TRBJ2-7
CASSRTGQEIYEQYF
TGTGCCAGCAGTAGAACAGGGCAGGAGATCTACGAGCAGTACTTC
>-|TRBV28|TRBD2|TRBJ2-4
CASSQTSVAKNIQYF
TGTGCCAGCAGCCAGACTAGCGTCGCCAAAAACATTCAGTACTTC
>-|TRBV15|-|TRBJ1-5
CATSREGRRNQPQHF
TGTGCCACCAGCAGAGAAGGACGACGCAATCAGCCCCAGCATTTT
>-|TRBV6-4|-|TRBJ1-1
CATNGSSNTEAFF
TGTGCCACTAACGGGTCGTCAAACACTGAAGCTTTCTTT
>-|TRBV30|-|TRBJ2-7
CAWSGVTGYEQYF
TGTGCCTGGAGTGGAGTTACAGGCTACGAGCAGTACTTC
>-|TRBV5-4|TRBD2|TRBJ2-1
CASSLVGGYNEQFF
TGTGCCAGCAGCTTGGTGGGAGGGTACAATGAGCAGTTCTTC
>-|TRBV11-2|TRBD2|TRBJ2-5
CASSLVREGLRGGETQYF
TGTGCCAGCAGCTTAGTCCGGGAGGGCCTAAGGGGTGGCGAGACCCAGTACTTC